The 14 T cell receptor beta chains listed next were all sequenced from one sample in a study of blood T cell repertoires in COVID-19. The method was immunoSEQ multiplex PCR; TCRdb's version includes in-frame clones alone and lacks a portion of them. The sample contains 100,000 to 150,000 clones, about 91% of which appear only once. The source material was peripheral blood. These receptors were collected from a man aged 45-65 years with acute or convalescent COVID-19.

The gene calls are TRBV27 and TRBJ1-1; weak D call: TRBD1 (6 bases). The CDR3 consists of 11 residues. V lost 7 bases and J 8 bases, leaving 11 bases between the germline ends. The germline CDR1 and CDR2 sequences are MNHEY and SMNVEV (reference sequence). The CDR3 DNA reads as TGTGCCAGCATTGGGGGCAGGGAAGCTTTCTTT. Its protein product is CASIGGREAFF.

The chain couples TRBV5-1 to TRBJ1-2; 7 bases match TRBD1. Germline CDR1 is SGHRS and CDR2 is YFSETQ. CDR3 length equals 14 residues. Unmatched junction bases numbered 7, after V lost 4 bases and J lost 4 bases. The CDR3 region has the DNA TGCGCCAGCAGCCCGGGACAGCGGATCTATGGCTACACCTTC. Protein sequence: CASSPGQRIYGYTF. The full variable domain, its missing parts supplied by reference TRBV5-1 and TRBJ1-2, is KAGVTQTPRYLIKTRGQQVTLSCSPISGHRSVSWYQQTPGQGLQFLFEYFSETQRNKGNFPGRFSGRQFSNSRSEMNVSTLELGDSALYLCASSPGQRIYGYTFGSGTRLTVV.

This chain joins TRBV18 and TRBJ2-2, with TRBD1 as a possible D gene (5 bases). The CDR3 has 16 residues. The V gene lost 6 bases and the J gene lost 0 bases, with 14 bases spanning the gap. The germline CDR1 and CDR2 sequences are KGHSH and LQKENI. CDR3 sequence: CASSIFQGTNTGELFF. CDR3 bases: TGTGCCAGCTCCATCTTCCAGGGAACGAACACCGGGGAGCTGTTTTTT. Full variable domain (missing parts from reference TRBV18 and TRBJ2-2): NAGVMQNPRHLVRRRGQEARLRCSPMKGHSHVYWYRQLPEEGLKFMVYLQKENIIDESGMPKERFSAEFPKEGPSILRIQQVVRGDSAAYFCASSIFQGTNTGELFFGEGSRLTVL.

V and J are TRBV5-1 and TRBJ1-1; perhaps TRBD1 as D (6 bases). V was pared by 4 bases and J by 1 base, with 14 bases between. The CDR3 is 15 amino acids. Germline lookup yields CDR1 SGHRS and CDR2 YFSETQ. The CDR3 DNA follows: TGCGCCAGCAGCCCGTTACAGGGAAGGAACACTGAAGCTTTCTTT. Translated: CASSPLQGRNTEAFF.

This rearrangement joins TRBV5-1 to TRBJ1-1; 7 bases fit TRBD1. CDR1 SGHRS and CDR2 YFSETQ come from the germline V gene. This CDR3 region has 16 residues. The J segment lost 4 bases and the V segment lost 4 bases, leaving 13 bases of the junction unmatched. The CDR3 sequence: CASSPGQTTRATEAFF. In DNA form, the CDR3 reads TGCGCCAGCAGCCCGGGACAGACCACGAGGGCCACTGAAGCTTTCTTT.

The gene calls are TRBV19 and TRBJ1-5; D may be TRBD1 (5 bases). This CDR3 comprises 14 residues. The V gene lost 10 bases and the J gene lost 7 bases, with 20 bases spanning the gap. Germline lookup yields CDR1 LNHDA and CDR2 SQIVND (reference sequence). DNA for the CDR3: TGTGCCACTTCCCCGGGTTCCTGGGGCCAGCCCCAGCATTTT. Translation: CATSPGSWGQPQHF. Using reference TRBV19 and TRBJ1-5 for the parts outside the CDR3, the full variable domain is DGGITQSPKYLFRKEGQNVTLSCEQNLNHDAMYWYRQDPGQGLRLIYYSQIVNDFQKGDIAEGYSVSREKKESFPLTVTSAQKNPTAFYLCATSPGSWGQPQHFGDGTRLSIL.

The J gene is TRBJ1-5, the V gene TRBV3-1 (or the pseudogene TRBV3-2); 8 positions match TRBD1. Germline loops: CDR1 LGHDT, CDR2 YNNKEL (reference sequence). The CDR3 length is 16 residues. J gave up 5 bases and V 4 bases, and 10 bases lay outside the gene matches. CDR3 sequence reads: CASSPTQGAIHQPQHF. CDR3 DNA: TGTGCCAGCAGCCCCACCCAGGGGGCGATTCATCAGCCCCAGCATTTT.

The chain carries TRBV3-1 (or the pseudogene TRBV3-2) and TRBJ2-7; TRBD2 agrees at 7 bases. Trimming cost V 1 base and J 6 bases; bases outside gene matches: 3. Per the germline V gene, CDR1 is LGHDT and CDR2 is YNNKEL (reference sequence). The CDR3 has 13 residues. CDR3 sequence (DNA): TGTGCCAGCAGCCAAGTTGGGAGGGGCGAGCAGTACTTC. It translates to CASSQVGRGEQYF.

V and J are TRBV6-5 and TRBJ1-5; no firm D call. CDR3 size: 15 residues. The V gene's germline CDR1 is MNHEY and CDR2 SVGAGI. Trimming removed 0 bases at V and 2 bases at J, with 8 bases between. DNA of the CDR3: TGTGCCAGCAGTTACTCGAGGAGTGGCAATCAGCCCCAGCATTTT. Its translation is CASSYSRSGNQPQHF.

This chain uses TRBV7-3 with TRBJ2-2; D gene ambiguous. The CDR3 is 14 amino acids. Germline values: CDR1 SGHTA, CDR2 FQGTGA. V was shortened by 3 bases and J by 1 base, with 6 bases between the two germline ends. This chain's CDR3 is CASSFAMNTGELFF. CDR3 DNA: TGTGCCAGCAGCTTTGCTATGAACACCGGGGAGCTGTTTTTT.

The gene calls are TRBV2 and TRBJ2-6; D not resolved. The CDR3 is made up of 13 amino acids. Germline V gene data show CDR1 as SNHLY and CDR2 as FYNNEI. The V end lost 8 bases, the J end lost 0 bases, and 5 bases lay between the germline ends. The CDR3 is CASQFSGANVLTF. Here the CDR3 DNA reads TGTGCCAGCCAATTCTCTGGGGCCAACGTCCTGACTTTC.

Of note for this clone: The germline gene is not matched at one end of the junction; a read error may be the cause. The chain joins TRBV7-6 to TRBJ2-1; TRBD1 matches at 11 bases. Germline CDR1 and CDR2: SGHVS and FNYEAQ. The CDR3 runs 17 residues. The CDR3 DNA reads as TGTGCCAGCAGCCTAGCCTGGACAGGGGGCTGGATAAATGAGCAGTTCTTC. Encoded protein: CASSLAWTGGWINEQFF. Together with reference TRBV7-6 and TRBJ2-1, the CDR3 gives the full variable domain: GAGVSQSPRYKVTKRGQDVALRCDPISGHVSLYWYRQALGQGPEFLTYFNYEAQQDKSGLPNDRFSAERPEGSISTLTIQRTEQRDSAMYRCASSLAWTGGWINEQFFGPGTRLTVL.

The chain links TRBV9 to TRBJ1-1; tentatively, D is TRBD1 (6 bases). V was clipped by 4 bases and J by 2 bases, with 15 bases between them. Germline lookup yields CDR1 SGDLS and CDR2 YYNGEE. The CDR3 extends over 15 amino acids. CDR3 sequence reads: CASSLQDRFNTEAFF. In DNA form, the CDR3 reads TGTGCCAGCAGCCTCCAAGACAGGTTCAACACTGAAGCTTTCTTT.

The rearrangement uses TRBV18 and TRBJ2-7; D call uncertain. V was pared by 2 bases and J by 6 bases, with 8 bases between. CDR3 length: 12 amino acids. Looked up from germline, CDR1 is KGHSH and CDR2 is LQKENI. The CDR3 DNA reads TGTGCCAGCTCACCATATAGTGTCGAGCAGTACTTC. It yields the protein CASSPYSVEQYF.